The 28 T cell receptor beta chains reported below all come from one sample, sequenced in a study of molecular identifiers for immune sequencing clone quantification. TCRdb itself ran the PCR reads through MiXCR, one entry per CDR3 protein. Among more than 550,000 distinct CDR3 sequences listed, about 25% were seen once. The sequencing input was naive CD8+ T cells from blood, with Jurkat cell RNA spiked in. The subset denotes: FACS-sorted CD8+CD4-CCR7+CD45RA+ naive T cells. These receptors all come from a human donor in good health. Some libraries in this study had Jurkat cell RNA spiked in.

This clonotype was detected only a few times. The gene calls are TRBV6-2 or TRBV6-3 and TRBJ1-3, with unresolved D. The length of the CDR3 is 13 residues. Per germline, CDR1 MNHEY and CDR2 SVGEGT. V lost 6 bases, J lost 8 bases, and 14 bases lay in between. The CDR3 DNA reads as TGTGCCAGCAGCACCGGGCAGTTGCACACCATATATTTT. This encodes CASSTGQLHTIYF.

This clonotype was seen a few times. This chain uses TRBV12-3 or TRBV12-4 with TRBJ1-4; D possibly corresponds to TRBD1 (5 bases). V lost 10 bases and J lost 0, with 12 bases in between. CDR3 size: 14 residues. CDR3 amino acids: CATTGTPTNEKLFF. As DNA, the CDR3 is TGTGCCACCACAGGTACACCAACTAATGAAAAACTGTTTTTT.

The sample holds many counts of this clonotype. J is TRBJ2-3 and V is TRBV9; D perhaps matches TRBD2 (6 bases). The germline V and J ends were trimmed by 0 bases and 2 bases, with 10 bases remaining between them. The length of the CDR3 is 15 residues. Germline-derived CDR1 and CDR2 are SGDLS and YYNGEE. The CDR3 DNA reads as TGTGCCAGCAGCGTAGGGGACTTCAACACAGATACGCAGTATTTT. Translated, it gives CASSVGDFNTDTQYF. The whole variable domain, filled in from reference TRBV9 and TRBJ2-3, reads DSGVTQTPKHLITATGQRVTLRCSPRSGDLSVYWYQQSLDQGLQFLIQYYNGEERAKGNILERFSAQQFPDLHSELNLSSLELGDSALYFCASSVGDFNTDTQYFGPGTRLTVL.

About this clonotype: At one of its ends the junction is not consistent with the germline gene, which may arise from a read error. CDR3 nucleotides: TGCGCCAGGGGGGGACACAGGTCCCTCTACGAGCGGTACTTC. Translation: CARGGHRSLYERYF. The chain is built from TRBV4-3 and TRBJ2-7; the D call may be TRBD1 or TRBD2 (6 bases each). This CDR3 is 14 amino acids long. The germline gives CDR1 LGHNA, CDR2 YSLEER.

This clonotype was counted only a few times. The V and J genes are TRBV5-6 and TRBJ2-7; the D gene is possibly TRBD1 (5 bases). The CDR3 length is 12 residues. Germline V gives CDR1 SGHDT, CDR2 YYEEEE. V gave up 0 bases and J gave up 9 bases, with 10 bases separating them. DNA for the CDR3: TGTGCCAGCAGCTTGGGGCAGGGAATGCAGTACTTC. Residues: CASSLGQGMQYF.

J is TRBJ1-5 and V is TRBV20-1; no reliable D call. V lost 0 bases and J lost 6, with 9 bases in between. The CDR3 runs to 13 residues. Looked up from germline, CDR1 is DFQATT and CDR2 is SNEGSKA (reference sequence). As DNA, the CDR3 is TGCAGTGCTAGAGATGGGTTTGGTCAGCCCCAGCATTTT. This translates into CSARDGFGQPQHF.

In its sample, this clonotype was seen a few times. The V and J genes are TRBV9 and TRBJ1-3; D is perhaps TRBD1 (6 bases). The germline V and J ends were trimmed by 0 bases and 1 base, with 11 bases remaining between them. CDR3 size: 16 residues. The germline gives CDR1 SGDLS, CDR2 YYNGEE. The CDR3 sequence: CASSVAVGASGNTIYF. The CDR3 region has the DNA TGTGCCAGCAGCGTAGCTGTGGGGGCATCTGGAAACACCATATATTTT. The whole variable domain, remainder taken from reference TRBV9 and TRBJ1-3, is DSGVTQTPKHLITATGQRVTLRCSPRSGDLSVYWYQQSLDQGLQFLIQYYNGEERAKGNILERFSAQQFPDLHSELNLSSLELGDSALYFCASSVAVGASGNTIYFGEGSWLTVV.

The gene calls are TRBV19 and TRBJ2-1; 8 bases map to TRBD1. The CDR3 sequence is 15 residues long. V lost 1 base to trimming and J lost 8 bases; unmatched junction nucleotides: 7. Germline-derived CDR1 and CDR2 are LNHDA and SQIVND (reference sequence). The CDR3 DNA sequence: TGTGCCAGTAGTATAGGGGCCAGGGGGCCCGATGAGCAGTTCTTC. It specifies CASSIGARGPDEQFF.

As regards this clonotype: A single base separates this from a much larger clone, so it may be a read error. The conserved phenylalanine or tryptophan normally closing the CDR3 is absent here, so this likely arose from a read error. The rearrangement links TRBV20-1 to TRBJ2-3; possibly TRBD1 for D (6 bases). The germline V and J ends were trimmed by 3 bases and 2 bases, with 18 bases remaining between them. Germline CDR1 DFQATT, CDR2 SNEGSKA (reference sequence). This CDR3 is 16 amino acids long. CDR3 sequence reads: CSARDPTGPFTDTQYL. The CDR3 DNA is TGCAGTGCTAGGGATCCGACAGGACCTTTCACAGATACGCAGTATCTT.

This clonotype was counted between two and nine times. The chain carries TRBV18 and TRBJ1-6, with 9 nucleotides matching TRBD1. The CDR3 is 17 amino acids. From germline, CDR1 is KGHSH and CDR2 LQKENI. V shed 3 bases, J shed 5 bases, and the junction held 8 bases outside the gene matches. CDR3 DNA sequence: TGTGCCAGCTCACCCCTGGACAGGGGCAGAAATAATTCACCCCTCCACTTT. Translating gives CASSPLDRGRNNSPLHF.

This clonotype was observed once. The chain recombines TRBV18 with TRBJ2-3; D is ambiguous. Germline loops: CDR1 KGHSH, CDR2 LQKENI. CDR3 size: 16 residues. Trimming took off 1 base at V and 5 bases at J, with 16 bases between the two ends. CDR3 in amino acids: CASSPRRLPELDTQYF. The CDR3 DNA follows: TGTGCCAGCTCACCACGGCGACTTCCCGAACTAGATACGCAGTATTTT.

This clonotype was observed a few times. This chain uses TRBV6-5 with TRBJ2-5; 12 bases align to TRBD2. Germline loops: CDR1 MNHEY, CDR2 SVGAGI. V dropped 6 bases and J dropped 5; count of bases not matched to a gene: 10. The CDR3 length is 16 residues. As DNA, the CDR3 is TGTGCCAGCAGCCTAGCTAGCGGGAGGGCCTGGGAGACCCAGTACTTC. Amino acids: CASSLASGRAWETQYF.

The CDR3 coding sequence is TGTGCCAGCAGCGTAGAAAGGACTAGCGTGTCCACAGATACGCAGTATTTT. It encodes CASSVERTSVSTDTQYF. The V gene is TRBV9, the J gene TRBJ2-3, with TRBD2 matching 9 bases. J lost 2 bases, V lost 0 bases, and 7 bases had no gene match. Per germline, CDR1 SGDLS and CDR2 YYNGEE. The CDR3 spans 17 residues.

This clonotype was seen a few times. This sequence joins TRBV12-3 or TRBV12-4 and TRBJ1-5; D is possibly TRBD1 (6 bases). The CDR3 is 12 amino acids. Trimming took 4 bases from V and 10 from J, leaving 11 bases between them. The CDR3 DNA reads TGTGCCAGCAGTTCTGACAGGCATCCCCAGCATTTT. It yields the protein CASSSDRHPQHF.

This clonotype was picked up many times. The chain uses TRBV29-1 and TRBJ2-3; 11 bases line up with TRBD1. After removal of 7 bases from V and 4 bases from J, the junction contained 10 bases not matched to a gene. Germline V gives CDR1 SQVTM, CDR2 ANQGSEA. This CDR3 is built from 15 residues. CDR3 sequence reads: CSAIMDRGLPDTQYF. The CDR3, as DNA: TGCAGCGCTATCATGGACAGGGGGCTCCCAGATACGCAGTATTTT.

This clonotype was seen ten or more times. The rearrangement links TRBV10-3 to TRBJ2-7, with D possibly matching TRBD2 (5 bases). CDR3 size: 15 residues. Germline CDR1 and CDR2: ENHRY and SYGVKD. V gave up 1 base and J gave up 3 bases, with 13 bases separating them. In DNA form, the CDR3 reads TGTGCCATCAGTGAGTTCGGGGAATCCCTCTACGAGCAGTACTTC. Its protein product is CAISEFGESLYEQYF.

The CDR3 coding sequence is TGTGCCAGTAGTACTCCGGCTAGCGGGAGAGTGGGAGATACGCAGTATTTT. Protein: CASSTPASGRVGDTQYF. This sequence joins TRBV19 and TRBJ2-3, with 10 bases identical to TRBD2. CDR3 size: 17 residues. V was pared by 4 bases and J by 5 bases, with 12 bases of the junction left unmatched. Germline V gene data show CDR1 as LNHDA and CDR2 as SQIVND (reference sequence).

For this clonotype: This may arise from a read error, as a much more abundant clone is one base away. J is TRBJ2-7 and V is TRBV4-1; 7 nucleotides match TRBD2. CDR1 and CDR2 (germline): MGHRA, YSYEKL. CDR3 size: 13 residues. In DNA, the CDR3 is TGCGCCAGCAGCCAAGAACGGGACTACGTGCAGTACTTC. Residues: CASSQERDYVQYF.

This clonotype was counted ten times or more. The rearrangement uses TRBV28 and TRBJ2-3; 7 nucleotides align to TRBD1. This CDR3 comprises 15 residues. J gave up 3 bases and V 6 bases, and 9 bases lay outside the gene matches. Germline loops: CDR1 MDHEN, CDR2 SYDVKM. In DNA form, the CDR3 reads TGTGCCAGCAGCTCCGGGACAGCTCCAACAGATACGCAGTATTTT. Its protein product is CASSSGTAPTDTQYF.

This chain connects TRBV12-3 or TRBV12-4 to TRBJ2-3; 8 bases fit TRBD2. Losses at the gene ends were 5 bases for V and 5 bases for J; bases not matched to a gene: 24. The CDR3 totals 20 residues. The CDR3 sequence is CASSRFGAGVLSGSGDTQYF. In DNA, the CDR3 is TGTGCCAGCAGTCGATTCGGAGCGGGAGTTTTGTCTGGTTCAGGAGATACGCAGTATTTT.

This clonotype was detected a few times. V and J are TRBV7-9 and TRBJ2-3, with 8 positions matching TRBD1. CDR1 is SEHNR, CDR2 FQNEAQ, per germline (reference sequence). The V and J ends lost 1 base and 4 bases, in that order; junction bases with no gene match: 1. This CDR3 comprises 14 residues. CDR3 sequence reads: CASSLGTGPDTQYF. Written as DNA, the CDR3 is TGTGCCAGCAGCTTAGGGACAGGGCCAGATACGCAGTATTTT.

This clonotype was seen at least ten times. The chain has TRBV18 and TRBJ1-3; D gene unclear. This CDR3 region has 16 residues. The ends were cut back, 2 bases at V and 0 bases at J, with 11 bases in the middle. Germline V gives CDR1 KGHSH, CDR2 LQKENI. CDR3 DNA: TGTGCCAGCTCACCAAGATTTACACTCTCTGGAAACACCATATATTTT. Translating gives CASSPRFTLSGNTIYF. The entire variable domain, with the rest obtained from reference TRBV18 and TRBJ1-3, is as follows: NAGVMQNPRHLVRRRGQEARLRCSPMKGHSHVYWYRQLPEEGLKFMVYLQKENIIDESGMPKERFSAEFPKEGPSILRIQQVVRGDSAAYFCASSPRFTLSGNTIYFGEGSWLTVV.

J is TRBJ2-7 and V is TRBV6-5, with D maybe TRBD2 (6 bases). Germline CDR1 and CDR2: MNHEY and SVGAGI. The CDR3 is 13 residues long. Trimming removed 6 bases at V and 7 bases at J, with 16 bases between. The CDR3 nucleotides are TGTGCCAGCAGGCCGACAGCGGGTTCGGAGCAGTACTTC. It is translated as CASRPTAGSEQYF.

In its sample, this clonotype was seen many times. The J gene is TRBJ2-7, the V gene TRBV20-1; D is uncertain. V lost 5 bases and J lost 6, with 14 bases in between. The CDR3 contains 12 residues. The germline V gene has CDR1 DFQATT and CDR2 SNEGSKA (reference sequence). The CDR3 nucleotides read TGCAGTGCTCCCCTCGTTTCGGGCGAGCAGTACTTC. Protein: CSAPLVSGEQYF.

The table lists this clonotype with a few counts. The chain has TRBV7-2 and TRBJ2-7; 7 bases line up with TRBD1. The J segment lost 5 bases and the V segment lost 5 bases, leaving 12 bases of the junction unmatched. This CDR3 has 15 amino acids. Germline V CDR1 and CDR2: SGHTA, FQGNSA. The CDR3 coding sequence is TGTGCCAGCAGCAACATCTGGGACAGAACCAACGAGCAGTACTTC. Residues: CASSNIWDRTNEQYF.

This clonotype was recorded many times. The chain is built from TRBV2 and TRBJ2-3; no firm D call. The V end was cut by 0 bases, the J end by 0 bases, with 10 bases between. This CDR3 region has 16 residues. Germline assignment: CDR1 SNHLY and CDR2 FYNNEI. CDR3: CASSEALDGSTDTQYF. The CDR3 coding sequence is TGTGCCAGCAGTGAAGCGCTTGACGGGAGCACAGATACGCAGTATTTT.

This clonotype was picked up a small number of times. The V gene is TRBV6-6, the J gene TRBJ2-3; D may match TRBD1 or TRBD2 (5 bases each). This CDR3 spans 13 amino acids. Trimming shortened V by 8 bases and J by 2 bases, and 11 bases separated the two germline ends. CDR1 and CDR2 from the germline V gene are MNHNY and SVGAGI (reference sequence). For the CDR3, the DNA is TGTGCCAGCGAGGGACGGCTCACAGATACGCAGTATTTT. Translated: CASEGRLTDTQYF.

This clonotype was observed once. One junction end does not reproduce the germline sequence, and a read error may be involved. CDR3 nucleotide sequence: TGTGCCAGCAGAGAGATAGGGTACTCTGGATACACCATATATTTT. It encodes CASREIGYSGYTIYF. The chain is built from TRBV28 and TRBJ1-3, with D hard to call. CDR1 is MDHEN and CDR2 is SYDVKM in the germline V gene. CDR3 size: 15 residues.